A selection of T cell receptor beta chains follows, all from one sample in a study of blood T cell repertoires in COVID-19. This table comes from immunoSEQ multiplex PCR, and its TCRdb copy is limited to in-frame clones, with some not included. The sample records roughly 100,000 clones, about nine tenths being singletons. The specimen was peripheral blood. These receptors were taken from a woman aged 80 or older in a cohort sampled during active COVID-19. Both conserved end residues are part of each CDR3.

v_call	j_call	cdr3_aa
TRBV7-8	TRBJ2-7	CASSRLAGETYEQYF
TRBV6-5	TRBJ2-7	CASSYSSGSSEQYF
TRBV28	TRBJ1-5	CATRPGQGFRQPQHF
TRBV5-1	TRBJ2-3	CASSLVGLSGGAADTQYF
TRBV3-1/TRBV3-2	TRBJ1-4	CASSQVGRGYEKLFF
TRBV10-2	TRBJ2-5	CASSERESEETQYF
TRBV14	TRBJ1-2	CASSQGIGGFNYGYTF
TRBV27	TRBJ2-7	CASSGSSRQQYF
TRBV6-5	TRBJ1-5	CASTTDGDNQPQHF
TRBV3-1/TRBV3-2	TRBJ2-5	CASRILGAETQYF
TRBV30	TRBJ1-6	CAWSLLPGNSPLHF
TRBV4-1	TRBJ2-7	CASSQELTSGTSGRVEQYF
TRBV7-2	TRBJ2-3	CASRTSAGVSDTQYF
TRBV9	TRBJ1-2	CASSARGGLDGYTF
TRBV14	TRBJ2-4	CASSPQTGTNIQYF
TRBV7-9	TRBJ1-5	CASSAQGNQPQHF